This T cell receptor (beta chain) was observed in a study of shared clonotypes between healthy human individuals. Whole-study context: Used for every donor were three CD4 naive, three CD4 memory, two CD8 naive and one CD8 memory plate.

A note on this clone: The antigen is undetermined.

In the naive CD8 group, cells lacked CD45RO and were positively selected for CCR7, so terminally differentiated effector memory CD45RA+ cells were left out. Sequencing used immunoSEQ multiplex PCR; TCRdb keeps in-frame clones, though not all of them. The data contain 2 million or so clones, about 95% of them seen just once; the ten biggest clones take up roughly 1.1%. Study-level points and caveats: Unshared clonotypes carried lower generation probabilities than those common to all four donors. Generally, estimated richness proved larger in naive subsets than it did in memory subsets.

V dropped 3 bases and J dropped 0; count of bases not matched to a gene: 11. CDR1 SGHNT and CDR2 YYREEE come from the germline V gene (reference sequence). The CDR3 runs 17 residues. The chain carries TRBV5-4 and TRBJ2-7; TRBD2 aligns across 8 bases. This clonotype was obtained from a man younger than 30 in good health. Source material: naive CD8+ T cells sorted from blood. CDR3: CASSSGLAGKSSYEQYF. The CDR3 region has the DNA TGTGCCAGCAGCTCCGGACTAGCTGGAAAGAGCTCCTACGAGCAGTACTTC.